This is a list of T cell receptor beta chains from one sample in a study of shared clonotypes between healthy human individuals. TCRdb's table, derived via immunoSEQ multiplex PCR, lists solely in-frame clones and lacks some. Here the sample spans approximately 2,300,000 clones, 80% to 95% being singletons. The sequenced sample was naive CD4+ T cells from PBMCs. Receptors were obtained from a man aged 18 to 29 in good health. Some clones in this sample may be carry-over from other donors' samples. Both conserved end residues are part of each CDR3. A D gene is named only where the DNA matches it firmly. Size is omitted from some rows. Given values are once, few, many or a class for expanded clones.

d_call j_call clone_size v_call cdr3_nt cdr3_aa
- TRBJ2-5 - TRBV9 TGTGCCAGCAGCTCCCGGCGTCGGGAGACCCAGTACTTC CASSSRRRETQYF
TRBD1 TRBJ2-3 - TRBV29-1 TGCAGCGTTGATTTAACAGGGGCCACAGATACGCAGTATTTT CSVDLTGATDTQYF
TRBD2 TRBJ2-1 - TRBV12-5 TGTGCTAGTGGACTTTCTAGCGGGACCCAGTCCTACAATGAGCAGTTCTTC CASGLSSGTQSYNEQFF
TRBD2 TRBJ2-7 once TRBV7-3 TGTGCCAGCAGCTCTCAAGCGGGAGGGCCGAACGAGCAGTACTTC CASSSQAGGPNEQYF
- TRBJ2-7 - TRBV6-1 TGTGCCAGCACAGGGACCCGCTACGAGCAGTACTTC CASTGTRYEQYF
TRBD2 TRBJ2-1 - TRBV28 TGTGCCAGCAGCTCAGGCGGGCTAGCGGACAATGAGCAGTTCTTC CASSSGGLADNEQFF
TRBD2 TRBJ2-7 - TRBV10-2 TGCGCCGGGGGACTAGCGGGAGGCTACGAGCAGTACTTC CAGGLAGGYEQYF
TRBD1 TRBJ1-6 once TRBV19 TGTGCCAGTAGTCGGGACAGTTGGGATAATTCACCCCTCCACTTT CASSRDSWDNSPLHF
- TRBJ2-5 - TRBV5-1 TGCGCCAGCAGCTTACGACATCGACAAGAGACCCAGTACTTC CASSLRHRQETQYF
- TRBJ2-7 - TRBV7-9 TGTGCCAGCAGCCCCGCTCGGCAGGGACCGGGCGAGCAGTACTTC CASSPARQGPGEQYF
TRBD1 TRBJ2-4 - TRBV28 TGTGCCAGCAGTTTAAGGTCATGGGACAGGCGAAACACAGCCAAAAACATTCAGTACTTC CASSLRSWDRRNTAKNIQYF
TRBD1 TRBJ1-1 - TRBV5-1 TGCGCCAGCAGCTACGACCCCCCGGGACAGGGGAGGACTGAAGCTTTCTTT CASSYDPPGQGRTEAFF
- TRBJ2-1 - TRBV6-5 TGTGCCAGCAGTTACTCAAAAGTCCAGAGGTACAATGAGCAGTTCTTC CASSYSKVQRYNEQFF
- TRBJ2-7 - TRBV7-9 TGTGCCAGCAGCACCAGGACACAATCCAGCGAGCAGTACTTC CASSTRTQSSEQYF
- TRBJ1-6 - TRBV30 TGTGCCTGGTCTGAATACAGGGTTTTGTCTTCACCCCTCCACTTT CAWSEYRVLSSPLHF
- TRBJ2-7 - TRBV7-3 TGTGCCAGCAGCTTAGAAGTATTGATGGGGAGGGAGCAGTACTTC CASSLEVLMGREQYF
TRBD1 TRBJ1-2 - TRBV10-3 TGTGCCATCAGGGAAGGGACAGGGGAAGACTATGGCTACACCTTC CAIREGTGEDYGYTF
- TRBJ2-1 few TRBV9 TGTGCCAGCAGCGTCCGGGACTTCCAACTCAATGAGCAGTTCTTC CASSVRDFQLNEQFF
TRBD2 TRBJ2-1 - TRBV9 TGTGCCAGCAGCCCGAGAGGGGACTACCCCAATGAGCAGTTCTTC CASSPRGDYPNEQFF
TRBD2 TRBJ2-5 - TRBV5-1 TGCGCCAGCAGCTCTCAGCGGGACCTTCAAGAGACCCAGTACTTC CASSSQRDLQETQYF
TRBD2 TRBJ2-7 - TRBV11-2 TGTGCCAGCAGCCCCGGACTAGCGTTAGAGCAGTACTTC CASSPGLALEQYF
- TRBJ1-4 - TRBV7-9 TGTGCCAGCAGCTTAGCGACAACAACTAATGAAAAACTGTTTTTT CASSLATTTNEKLFF
- TRBJ2-7 - TRBV7-9 TGTGCCAGCAGCTTTGGTCAAAACTGGGGCGAGCAGTACTTC CASSFGQNWGEQYF
TRBD2 TRBJ2-3 - TRBV5-1 TGCGCCAGCAGCCTGGATACAAGCGGGAGTCTTCCGCAGTATTTT CASSLDTSGSLPQYF
TRBD2 TRBJ2-1 - TRBV5-1 TGCGCCAGCAGCTTGAGCAGCGGGAGCATCTATGAGCAGTTCTTC CASSLSSGSIYEQFF
- TRBJ2-7 - TRBV9 TGTGCCAGCAGCGTATCCTCCTTGGGGTTGGAGCAGTACTTC CASSVSSLGLEQYF
- TRBJ1-6 once TRBV19 TGTGCCAGTAGTTCCCGGGCCTCCGGGGCACCCCTCCACTTT CASSSRASGAPLHF
TRBD2 TRBJ2-1 - TRBV6-5 TGTGCCAGCAGTTACCTAGGGACTAGCGGGAGTTATGAGCAGTTCTTC CASSYLGTSGSYEQFF
- TRBJ2-7 - TRBV7-8 TGTGCCAGCAGCTTAGTAATAGGGAGCTCCTACGAGCAGTACTTC CASSLVIGSSYEQYF
TRBD2 TRBJ2-3 once TRBV11-1 TGTGCCAGCAGCTTAGAGGGTGCGGGACTAGCGGGAAGCACAGATACGCAGTATTTT CASSLEGAGLAGSTDTQYF
- TRBJ2-5 - TRBV6-1 TGTGCCAGCAGTGAGCCCAGGGACCGGGAGACCCAGTACTTC CASSEPRDRETQYF
- TRBJ1-1 few TRBV11-2 TGTGCCAGCAGCTTAGTTCAGAGAGCGAACACTGAAGCTTTCTTT CASSLVQRANTEAFF
TRBD1 TRBJ2-3 - TRBV5-1 TGCGCCAGCAGCTTCGGGGACAGGGTGCCCACAGATACGCAGTATTTT CASSFGDRVPTDTQYF
- TRBJ2-4 once TRBV29-1 TGCAGCGTTGAGCGGGACGGGAGTTCTGGCATTCAGTACTTC CSVERDGSSGIQYF
- TRBJ2-5 - TRBV11-1 TGTGCCAGCAGCTTAAGGGGGTCGAGGCAAGAGACCCAGTACTTC CASSLRGSRQETQYF
- TRBJ1-1 - TRBV7-2 TGTGCCAGCAGCTTACAGAGGAACACTGAAGCTTTCTTT CASSLQRNTEAFF